The entry below gives a single T cell receptor beta chain sequence along with its context. Its antigen has not been determined. The record has no base qualities; no much larger clone is one base away. Reading the label with the study, this specimen's time point is: week 11, during vaccination. A 20-mer mutant IDH1 peptide at 300 micrograms in Montanide made up each vaccine dose, which was injected subcutaneously together with topical imiquimod. Donors had newly diagnosed WHO grade 3 or 4 IDH1-mutant astrocytomas with loss of nuclear ATRX. The samples were drawn from NOA16, a multicentre, single-arm, open-label phase I trial in Germany that tested a mutant IDH1 peptide vaccine in humans for the first time. Genomic DNA for TCRB sequencing was isolated from EDTA blood with the DNeasy Blood and Tissue Kit. Library creation used the immunoSEQ multiplex PCR assay. The hsTCRB Kit was used according to the manufacturer's protocol to amplify rearranged TCR beta chain sequences. An Illumina MiSeq was used to sequence the TCRB libraries. Processing in the source paper ran as follows. Demultiplexing, trimming and gene mapping were performed with the kit vendor's proprietary platform. Sourced from immuneACCESS, this table was stored by TCRdb with only in-frame sequences that have V and J called. A share of the clones is absent; for the studies checked, an unresolved V gene accounts for under half, and the remainder has no known explanation. Clone size and the V and J calls come from that table; the DNA yielded D and trimming. This sample lists some 64,000 clones; about four fifths were detected once. The top ten hold approximately 9% of the sample.

The junction carries 15 bases between V and J, which are trimmed by 3 bases and 5 bases respectively. Measured from the cysteine to the phenylalanine, the CDR3 is 14 residues long. Only CDR3 DNA remains: 42 bases, in frame from the first base. CDR1 and CDR2 (SGDLS, YYNGEE) derive from the germline V gene. The source of the sample is a study of a mutant IDH1 vaccine in newly diagnosed glioma (dated by TCRdb to about 2021). For the study in its entirety: Patients received eight vaccinations in weeks 1, 3, 5, 7, 11, 15, 19 and 23, corresponding to visits V03 through V10. Vaccination was initiated 4-6 weeks after radiotherapy alone, or concurrently with temozolomide cycles in the chemotherapy-containing groups. Of the approximately 29 treated patients, around 62% were male and 37.5% were female, and a mean age of around 40 years was recorded. Before enrollment, patients had received standard therapy of radiotherapy alone, temozolomide alone, or radiochemotherapy with temozolomide; most received the combination. Peripheral blood samples were drawn at six visits, namely V03 (baseline), V05, V07, V10, V12 and V13. Longitudinal TCRB deep sequencing was done for about two dozen treated patients, wherever samples were available for exploratory analyses. Broader findings and caveats from the paper: It was noted by the authors that analyses of patient blood samples could not be reproduced owing to sample limitations. Immune responses induced by the vaccine were seen in roughly 95% of patients across multiple MHC alleles. Changes in the top peripheral T cell clonotypes picked up by TCRB sequencing did not appear to be linked to pseudoprogression. Selection of PBMC samples for TCRB deep sequencing was based on availability.

This TCR was sampled from a woman aged 45-65 years with glioma. The material was PBMCs, obtained from a glioma patient whose treatment included an IDH1 peptide vaccine. The chain employs TRBV9 and TRBJ2-7, and possibly TRBD1, on 6 matching bases. The encoded CDR3 is CASSGTGTSDEQYF. The bases are TGTGCCAGCAGCGGGACCGGGACATCGGACGAGCAGTACTTC.